These 20 T cell receptor beta chains share one sample of origin, sequenced in a study of CD8 T cells in Susac syndrome (dated by TCRdb to between 2017 and 2020). Libraries came from the immunoSEQ multiplex PCR assay. RNA was extracted using the RNeasy kit, and about 0.45 to 1 microgram was reverse transcribed with random hexamers. TCRdb cleaned the public reads at Q25 with fastp, built clones with MiXCR and kept in-frame beta chains. Here each entry gathers all rows of one CDR3 protein and keeps the most common genes and DNA. Recorded for this sample are 200,000 or so distinct CDR3 sequences; roughly 96% of them occurred a single time. Together, the top ten hold 0.085% to 0.095% of the sample. The source material was CD4+ T cells from PBMCs. The receptors shown here come from a human donor with multiple sclerosis.

Written as DNA, the CDR3 is TGCAGTGCCTTAGGCCGGACTGAAGCTTTCTTT. Its protein product is CSALGRTEAFF. The chain joins TRBV20-1 to TRBJ1-1, with D unclear. This CDR3 is 11 amino acids long. The V end was cut by 6 bases, the J end by 5 bases, with 10 bases between. Germline assignment: CDR1 DFQATT and CDR2 SNEGSKA (reference sequence).

The CDR3 region is CASSLGDTLTYEQYF. The CDR3, as DNA: TGTGCCAGCAGTTTAGGAGACACCCTAACCTACGAGCAGTACTTC. This chain joins TRBV27 and TRBJ2-7; D is unclear. Germline lookup yields CDR1 MNHEY and CDR2 SMNVEV (reference sequence). Deletions cut 2 bases from V and 2 bases from J, with 13 bases between. The CDR3 loop spans 15 amino acids.

CDR3 DNA: TGTGCCACCAGCAGAGGCGGAACGGTTGCGGGAGGGAAAAACATTCAGTACTTC. Protein sequence: CATSRGGTVAGGKNIQYF. The genes are TRBV15 and TRBJ2-4, with 9 bases that match TRBD2. Germline V CDR1 and CDR2: LNHNV, YYDKDF (reference sequence). The V gene end was trimmed by 1 base and the J gene end by 4 bases; junction bases not matched to a gene: 11. This CDR3 has 18 amino acids. Using reference TRBV15 and TRBJ2-4 for the parts outside the CDR3, the full variable domain is DAMVIQNPRYQVTQFGKPVTLSCSQTLNHNVMYWYQQKSSQAPKLLFHYYDKDFNNEADTPDNFQSRRPNTSFCFLDIRSPGLGDTAMYLCATSRGGTVAGGKNIQYFGAGTRLSVL.

The rearrangement joins TRBV29-1 to TRBJ2-6; maybe TRBD1 (5 bases). V was shortened by 4 bases and J by 1 base, with 11 bases between the two germline ends. Germline V gene data show CDR1 as SQVTM and CDR2 as ANQGSEA. The length of the CDR3 is 15 residues. The CDR3 loop reads CSVGPGQSGANVLTF. DNA for the CDR3: TGCAGCGTTGGACCAGGACAATCTGGGGCCAACGTCCTGACTTTC.

This clonotype has a single count. The chain has TRBV5-1 and TRBJ1-5; D not certain. The ends were cut back, 4 bases at V and 0 bases at J, with 14 bases in the middle. Germline CDR1 and CDR2: SGHRS and YFSETQ. The CDR3 is 16 residues long. The CDR3 nucleotides are TGCGCCAGCAGCAGCAAGGCGACAAGTAGCAATCAGCCCCAGCATTTT. As protein: CASSSKATSSNQPQHF.

This sequence joins TRBV28 and TRBJ1-5, with 11 bases lining up with TRBD1. V shed 4 bases and J 8 bases; nucleotides not matched to a gene: 10. Germline V gene sequence: CDR1 MDHEN, CDR2 SYDVKM. The CDR3 sequence is 16 residues long. The CDR3 sequence: CASSSTGTGGWKPQHF. The CDR3 nucleotides read TGTGCCAGCAGTTCCACCGGGACAGGGGGGTGGAAGCCCCAGCATTTT.

This chain uses TRBV6-5 with TRBJ2-6; D is uncertain. The CDR3 has 14 amino acids. Per the germline V gene, CDR1 is MNHEY and CDR2 is SVGAGI. With 0 bases removed from V and 3 bases from J, the gap between germline ends came to 3 bases. The CDR3 DNA sequence: TGTGCCAGCAGTTACTCGCTTGGGGCCAACGTCCTGACTTTC. It yields the protein CASSYSLGANVLTF.

This clonotype is a singleton in its sample. This chain links TRBV3-1 with TRBJ2-2; 10 nucleotides line up with TRBD2. CDR1 and CDR2 from the germline V gene are LGHDT and YNNKEL (reference sequence). The V gene end was trimmed by 4 bases and the J gene end by 4 bases; junction bases not matched to a gene: 9. The CDR3 covers 17 residues. Here the CDR3 reads CASSLGWSGRATGELFF. The CDR3 DNA is TGTGCCAGCAGCCTAGGTTGGAGCGGGAGGGCCACCGGGGAGCTGTTTTTT.

The gene calls are TRBV3-1 and TRBJ1-1, with TRBD1 as a possible D gene (5 bases). This CDR3 has 13 residues. The V gene lost 2 bases and the J gene lost 8 bases, with 12 bases spanning the gap. Germline V gene lookup returns CDR1 LGHDT and CDR2 YNNKEL (reference sequence). CDR3 residues: CASSQSLEGEAFF. The CDR3, as DNA: TGTGCCAGCAGCCAAAGTTTAGAGGGGGAAGCTTTCTTT.

The chain has TRBV6-1 and TRBJ2-6; D is unclear. CDR3 length: 17 amino acids. Per germline, CDR1 MNHNS and CDR2 SASEGT. The V end lost 4 bases, the J end lost 2 bases, and 15 bases lay between the germline ends. Written as DNA, the CDR3 is TGTGCCAGCAGTGGCCCAGGATCGTTGGCTGGGGCCAACGTCCTGACTTTC. The encoded protein is CASSGPGSLAGANVLTF.

A single count supports this clonotype. This rearrangement joins TRBV7-3 to TRBJ1-1; perhaps TRBD1 as D (6 bases). The germline CDR1 and CDR2 sequences are SGHTA and FQGTGA. The CDR3 runs 13 residues. V lost 5 bases, J lost 3 bases, and 10 bases lay in between. This CDR3 reads CASSTQGDTEAFF. CDR3 nucleotide sequence: TGTGCCAGCAGCACACAGGGCGACACTGAAGCTTTCTTT.

The chain joins TRBV25-1 to TRBJ2-7; D might be TRBD1 or TRBD2, each matching 5 bases. This CDR3 region has 14 residues. Germline values: CDR1 MGHDK, CDR2 SYGVNS. The ends were cut back, 6 bases at V and 2 bases at J, with 14 bases in the middle. CDR3 sequence: CASSLLEGPYEQYF. CDR3 DNA: TGTGCCAGCAGCCTACTAGAGGGGCCCTACGAGCAGTACTTC.

The V and J genes are TRBV29-1 and TRBJ1-2; a possible D gene is TRBD1 (6 bases). The CDR3 has 13 residues. The germline V gene encodes CDR1 SQVTM and CDR2 ANQGSEA. Trimming took 7 bases from V and 4 from J, leaving 16 bases between them. CDR3 bases: TGCAGCGCCGAAGGGGGATTGGGCTATGGCTACACCTTC. It is translated as CSAEGGLGYGYTF.

The genes are TRBV29-1 and TRBJ1-3; D ambiguous. V lost 2 bases, J lost 1 base, and 0 bases lay in between. CDR1 and CDR2 (germline): SQVTM, ANQGSEA. The CDR3 length is 11 residues. CDR3: CSVESGNTIYF. CDR3 nucleotide sequence: TGCAGCGTTGAATCTGGAAACACCATATATTTT.

The genes are TRBV13 and TRBJ2-3, with 10 bases lining up with TRBD1. This CDR3 has 15 amino acids. The germline V gene encodes CDR1 PRHDT and CDR2 FYEKMQ (reference sequence). Trimming cost V 5 bases and J 4 bases; bases outside gene matches: 6. The CDR3 region is CASSRTGTGADTQYF. CDR3 in DNA: TGTGCCAGCAGCCGCACCGGGACAGGGGCAGATACGCAGTATTTT.

This rearrangement joins TRBV7-9 to TRBJ2-5, with 11 positions matching TRBD2. V lost 7 bases to trimming and J lost 4 bases; unmatched junction nucleotides: 8. The V gene's germline CDR1 is SEHNR and CDR2 FQNEAQ (reference sequence). The CDR3 consists of 15 residues. Written as DNA, the CDR3 is TGTGCCAGCACTCTTAGCGGGAGGGCCTCAGAGACCCAGTACTTC. This translates into CASTLSGRASETQYF.

The J gene is TRBJ1-1, the V gene TRBV4-1, with no clear D. The CDR3 covers 15 residues. CDR1 MGHRA and CDR2 YSYEKL come from the germline V gene. V was cut by 3 bases and J by 8 bases, with 19 bases left in between. CDR3 bases: TGCGCCAGCAGCCACGCTGAGGGCCCCACGTCGGAAGCTTTCTTT. Protein: CASSHAEGPTSEAFF.

The V call is TRBV3-1, the J call TRBJ2-5; D is perhaps TRBD1 or TRBD2 (5 bases each). CDR1 and CDR2 (germline): LGHDT, YNNKEL (reference sequence). The CDR3 loop spans 14 amino acids. V lost 4 bases and J 3 bases, leaving 12 bases between the germline ends. The DNA of the CDR3 is TGTGCCAGCAGCCCGGGACGCAGGGAAGAGACCCAGTACTTC. Its protein product is CASSPGRREETQYF.

The chain links TRBV15 to TRBJ2-1, with D perhaps being TRBD1 or TRBD2 (5 bases each). Per the germline V gene, CDR1 is LNHNV and CDR2 is YYDKDF (reference sequence). V gave up 0 bases and J gave up 6 bases, with 12 bases separating them. The CDR3 is 15 amino acids. The CDR3 region has the DNA TGTGCCACCAGCAGAGATCCCGGGGCCTTCAATGAGCAGTTCTTC. This gives the protein CATSRDPGAFNEQFF.

The CDR3 DNA reads as TGTGCCAGCAGCTTAGCACGGGCCTCTGGGCCACCCCTCCACTTT. It translates to CASSLARASGPPLHF. The V call is TRBV7-2, the J call TRBJ1-6; D remains ambiguous. Germline loops: CDR1 SGHTA, CDR2 FQGNSA. V was clipped by 0 bases and J by 11 bases, with 14 bases between them. The CDR3 runs to 15 residues. The complete variable domain, with remaining parts taken from reference TRBV7-2 and TRBJ1-6, reads GAGVSQSPSNKVTEKGKDVELRCDPISGHTALYWYRQSLGQGLEFLIYFQGNSAPDKSGLPSDRFSAERTGGSVSTLTIQRTQQEDSAVYLCASSLARASGPPLHFGNGTRLTVT.